These 30 T cell receptor beta chains share one sample of origin, sequenced in a study of cytomegalovirus exposure and HLA in healthy donors. PCR was performed using 60 Vbeta and 13 Jbeta primers. Generated by immunoSEQ multiplex PCR, the TCRdb table keeps only in-frame clones and is missing some. The data show 140,000 to 150,000 clones, 75% to 80% seen once. Sequenced sample: PBMCs. These receptors all come from a woman aged 18-29 years in good health and CMV-seropositive.

This chain joins TRBV6-1 and TRBJ2-2; 9 bases are a match to TRBD1. This CDR3 is built from 15 residues. Germline V gives CDR1 MNHNS, CDR2 SASEGT. The V and J ends lost 1 base and 5 bases, in that order; junction bases with no gene match: 2. CDR3 sequence reads: CASSEGTGATGELFF. The CDR3 DNA follows: TGTGCCAGCAGTGAAGGGACAGGGGCGACCGGGGAGCTGTTTTTT.

This chain links TRBV12-5 with TRBJ1-5, with 8 bases that match TRBD1. With V trimmed by 7 bases and J by 0 bases, 23 bases remained unmatched. This CDR3 has 21 residues. Per the germline V gene, CDR1 is LGHNT and CDR2 is FRNRAP. CDR3 in amino acids: CASAYGTGGSRGVYSNQPQHF. CDR3 nucleotides: TGTGCTAGTGCCTACGGGACAGGCGGATCCCGGGGGGTTTATAGCAATCAGCCCCAGCATTTT.

This chain joins TRBV4-1 and TRBJ1-1; 10 nucleotides agree with TRBD1. CDR1 MGHRA and CDR2 YSYEKL come from the germline V gene. This CDR3 region has 14 residues. J lost 4 bases, V lost 5 bases, and 4 bases had no gene match. In nucleotides, the CDR3 is TGCGCCAGCAGCGCGCGACAGGGGGCCACTGAAGCTTTCTTT. Protein product: CASSARQGATEAFF.

This CDR3 is CASETQGFSYNEQFF. CDR3 coding DNA: TGTGCCAGCGAGACCCAGGGTTTCTCCTACAATGAGCAGTTCTTC. The rearrangement joins TRBV2 to TRBJ2-1; maybe TRBD1 (5 bases). V was pared by 8 bases and J by 0 bases, with 14 bases between. This CDR3 is 15 amino acids long. Germline lookup yields CDR1 SNHLY and CDR2 FYNNEI. The whole variable domain, filled in from reference TRBV2 and TRBJ2-1, reads EPEVTQTPSHQVTQMGQEVILRCVPISNHLYFYWYRQILGQKVEFLVSFYNNEISEKSEIFDDQFSVERPDGSNFTLKIRSTKLEDSAMYFCASETQGFSYNEQFFGPGTRLTVL.

The chain joins TRBV7-9 to TRBJ1-1; 8 bases map to TRBD1. V was pared by 5 bases and J by 7 bases, with 6 bases of the junction left unmatched. The CDR3 is 13 amino acids. CDR1 SEHNR and CDR2 FQNEAQ come from the germline V gene (reference sequence). CDR3 sequence reads: CASSPRDRYEAFF. The DNA for the CDR3 is TGTGCCAGCAGCCCGCGGGACAGGTATGAAGCTTTCTTT.

The chain has TRBV4-3 and TRBJ1-5; D perhaps matches TRBD1 (6 bases). V lost 5 bases, J lost 2 bases, and 10 bases lay in between. CDR1 and CDR2 (germline): LGHNA, YSLEER. CDR3 size: 14 residues. The CDR3, as DNA: TGCGCCAGCAGCTCCCGACAGGGCAATCAGCCCCAGCATTTT. Translation: CASSSRQGNQPQHF.

This chain connects TRBV6-5 to TRBJ2-3, with 7 bases that match TRBD2. The CDR3 covers 13 residues. CDR1 is MNHEY, CDR2 SVGAGI, per germline. V was pared by 5 bases and J by 5 bases, with 4 bases of the junction left unmatched. DNA for the CDR3: TGTGCCAGCAGTGGGGGACTAATAGATACGCAGTATTTT. This codes for CASSGGLIDTQYF.

V gene TRBV5-4 combines with J gene TRBJ2-2; possible D gene TRBD1, 5 bases. There are 15 residues in the CDR3. Germline CDR1 SGHNT, CDR2 YYREEE (reference sequence). Trimming removed 9 bases from V and 0 bases from J, with 15 bases in between. In nucleotides, the CDR3 is TGTGCCATCAGAACAGGAATTTCGAACACCGGGGAGCTGTTTTTT. It translates to CAIRTGISNTGELFF.

The chain links TRBV5-1 to TRBJ1-2; D not certain. V lost 0 bases to trimming and J lost 4 bases, with 7 bases between them. Germline V gene data show CDR1 as SGHRS and CDR2 as YFSETQ. This CDR3 spans 13 amino acids. DNA of the CDR3: TGCGCCAGCAGCTTGGGGCTTACCTATGGCTACACCTTC. The encoded protein is CASSLGLTYGYTF.

J is TRBJ1-1 and V is TRBV7-6; D ambiguous. In germline, CDR1 is SGHVS, CDR2 FNYEAQ. V was cut by 3 bases and J by 4 bases, with 12 bases left in between. The CDR3 spans 14 residues. In DNA form, the CDR3 reads TGTGCCAGCAGCTTCGAACCTGGCGGCACTGAAGCTTTCTTT. Its translation: CASSFEPGGTEAFF.

This chain links TRBV30 with TRBJ1-1, with 8 bases lining up with TRBD1. Germline V gene lookup returns CDR1 GTSNPN and CDR2 SVGIG (reference sequence). J gave up 5 bases and V 0 bases, and 8 bases lay outside the gene matches. The CDR3 covers 15 residues. The CDR3 coding sequence is TGTGCCTGGAGTGTACTCAGGGGGCCGGGAACTGAAGCTTTCTTT. Amino acids: CAWSVLRGPGTEAFF. The full variable domain, with the rest looked up from reference TRBV30 and TRBJ1-1, is SQTIHQWPATLVQPVGSPLSLECTVEGTSNPNLYWYRQAAGRGLQLLFYSVGIGQISSEVPQNLSASRPQDRQFILSSKKLLLSDSGFYLCAWSVLRGPGTEAFFGQGTRLTVV.

This chain joins TRBV29-1 and TRBJ2-3; 12 bases map to TRBD2. V lost 6 bases, J lost 1 base, and 2 bases stayed unmatched. Germline values: CDR1 SQVTM, CDR2 ANQGSEA. The CDR3 consists of 14 residues. This chain's CDR3 is CSVRTSGGTDTQYF. CDR3 nucleotide sequence: TGCAGCGTACGGACTAGCGGGGGCACAGATACGCAGTATTTT.

The J gene is TRBJ2-7, the V gene TRBV5-4; 9 bases are a match to TRBD2. This CDR3 is 18 amino acids long. The ends lost 4 bases at V and 0 bases at J; junction bases unmatched: 14. Germline CDR1 reads SGHNT; CDR2 reads YYREEE (reference sequence). The CDR3 sequence: CASSRKAASGASSYEQYF. CDR3 sequence (DNA): TGTGCCAGCAGCCGTAAAGCGGCTAGCGGGGCGAGCTCCTACGAGCAGTACTTC.

This clone has only a few counts. The chain uses TRBV27 and TRBJ2-1; 12 nucleotides agree with TRBD1. J gave up 8 bases and V 1 base, and 6 bases lay outside the gene matches. CDR3 length: 16 residues. Looked up from germline, CDR1 is MNHEY and CDR2 is SMNVEV (reference sequence). The CDR3 DNA reads as TGTGCCAGCAGTTTATTGGGACAGGGGGCTTCCGATGAGCAGTTCTTC. Protein: CASSLLGQGASDEQFF.

This clone was counted between two and nine times. The CDR3 nucleotides read TGCGCCAGCAGCACGGGACAGTCCCTATCAAGCTCCTACGAGCAGTACTTC. Protein sequence: CASSTGQSLSSSYEQYF. J is TRBJ2-7 and V is TRBV5-1, with 7 bases fitting TRBD1. The ends lost 4 bases at V and 0 bases at J; junction bases unmatched: 13. CDR1 is SGHRS, CDR2 YFSETQ, per germline. The CDR3 runs 17 residues.

Only one count was recorded for this clone. The V and J genes are TRBV18 and TRBJ1-5, with 8 bases lining up with TRBD1. The CDR3 extends over 15 amino acids. V lost 4 bases, J lost 3 bases, and 5 bases stayed unmatched. The germline CDR1 and CDR2 sequences are KGHSH and LQKENI. The DNA for the CDR3 is TGTGCCAGCTCACAAGACAGGGGAAACAATCAGCCCCAGCATTTT. Protein sequence: CASSQDRGNNQPQHF.

This clone has only a few counts. This sequence joins TRBV7-9 and TRBJ1-1, with D possibly matching TRBD1 (6 bases). Trimming removed 5 bases at V and 2 bases at J, with 24 bases between. CDR1 and CDR2 from the germline V gene are SEHNR and FQNEAQ (reference sequence). The CDR3 covers 18 residues. CDR3 in amino acids: CASSTRQHRVQSNTEAFF. The CDR3 nucleotides are TGTGCCAGCAGCACAAGACAACACAGGGTTCAGTCAAACACTGAAGCTTTCTTT.

The chain links TRBV9 to TRBJ2-5, with 9 bases fitting TRBD2. The V gene's germline CDR1 is SGDLS and CDR2 YYNGEE. V lost 3 bases and J lost 4; bases outside the gene matches: 4. The CDR3 runs 14 residues. The CDR3: CASSGSSGGETQYF. The CDR3 DNA is TGTGCCAGCAGCGGGAGTAGCGGGGGAGAGACCCAGTACTTC.

This chain uses TRBV7-2 with TRBJ2-7; 8 positions match TRBD1. The germline gives CDR1 SGHTA, CDR2 FQGNSA. Trimming removed 5 bases from V and 6 bases from J; junction bases left unmatched: 9. The CDR3 is 14 amino acids. The CDR3 sequence: CASSPSTGVSEQYF. CDR3 DNA sequence: TGTGCCAGCAGCCCCTCGACAGGGGTTTCCGAGCAGTACTTC.

The chain has TRBV13 and TRBJ1-2; 7 nucleotides match TRBD1. Germline V gene data show CDR1 as PRHDT and CDR2 as FYEKMQ (reference sequence). Unmatched junction bases numbered 8, after V lost 4 bases and J lost 6 bases. The CDR3 runs 14 residues. The CDR3 sequence: CASSYNRGLNGYTF. DNA for the CDR3: TGTGCCAGCAGCTATAACAGGGGTCTGAATGGCTACACCTTC.

This clone was observed a handful of times. The V call is TRBV2, the J call TRBJ2-1, with 12 bases identical to TRBD2. The junction had 7 bases not matched to a gene; V was cut back by 5 bases and J by 8 bases. CDR1 and CDR2 from the germline V gene are SNHLY and FYNNEI. CDR3 length: 15 amino acids. The CDR3 sequence: CASSTLAGGPDEQFF. The DNA of the CDR3 is TGTGCCAGCAGTACTCTAGCGGGGGGGCCGGATGAGCAGTTCTTC. The full variable domain, in which reference TRBV2 and TRBJ2-1 provide the parts outside the CDR3, is EPEVTQTPSHQVTQMGQEVILRCVPISNHLYFYWYRQILGQKVEFLVSFYNNEISEKSEIFDDQFSVERPDGSNFTLKIRSTKLEDSAMYFCASSTLAGGPDEQFFGPGTRLTVL.

The chain combines TRBV5-4 with TRBJ1-6; D is uncertain. V shed 4 bases and J shed 0 bases, with 14 bases lying between them. Germline CDR1 is SGHNT and CDR2 is YYREEE (reference sequence). The CDR3 spans 17 residues. The CDR3 DNA is TGTGCCAGCAGCCCACAGCCCCCGAGCTCCTATAATTCACCCCTCCACTTT. This sequence encodes CASSPQPPSSYNSPLHF. Supplemented by reference TRBV5-4 and TRBJ1-6, the full variable domain reads ETGVTQSPTHLIKTRGQQVTLRCSSQSGHNTVSWYQQALGQGPQFIFQYYREEENGRGNFPPRFSGLQFPNYSSELNVNALELDDSALYLCASSPQPPSSYNSPLHFGNGTRLTVT.

The chain joins TRBV19 to TRBJ2-3, with D possibly matching TRBD1 (5 bases). V lost 1 base to trimming and J lost 3 bases, with 11 bases between them. The CDR3 is 15 residues long. Germline V CDR1 and CDR2: LNHDA, SQIVND (reference sequence). The CDR3 coding sequence is TGTGCCAGTAGTATAGGGGCAGGGTGGACAGATACGCAGTATTTT. Amino acid sequence: CASSIGAGWTDTQYF.

V gene TRBV28 combines with J gene TRBJ1-6, with D tentatively TRBD1 (5 bases). Germline V lookup: CDR1 MDHEN, CDR2 SYDVKM. CDR3 length equals 15 residues. Trimming stripped 7 bases from V and 5 bases from J, with 15 bases between. The chain's CDR3 is CASTIAGLHNSPLHF. CDR3 DNA: TGTGCCAGCACTATAGCGGGACTCCATAATTCACCCCTCCACTTT. Filled out from reference TRBV28 and TRBJ1-6, the complete variable domain reads DVKVTQSSRYLVKRTGEKVFLECVQDMDHENMFWYRQDPGLGLRLIYFSYDVKMKEKGDIPEGYSVSREKKERFSLILESASTNQTSMYLCASTIAGLHNSPLHFGNGTRLTVT.

V usage is TRBV19 and J usage is TRBJ1-4; D is unresolved. CDR3 length: 16 residues. The V end was cut by 7 bases, the J end by 1 base, with 16 bases between. CDR1 is LNHDA and CDR2 is SQIVND in the germline V gene (reference sequence). The CDR3 DNA sequence: TGTGCCAGTATGGAGGGTTACTCCGTAACTAATGAAAAACTGTTTTTT. This sequence encodes CASMEGYSVTNEKLFF.

The rearrangement uses TRBV4-1 and TRBJ2-3, with D uncertain. Germline V CDR1 and CDR2: MGHRA, YSYEKL. This CDR3 has 14 residues. Trimming shortened V by 3 bases and J by 4 bases, and 11 bases separated the two germline ends. The DNA of the CDR3 is TGCGCCAGCAGCCACCTTTTGGCGGCAGATACGCAGTATTTT. It translates to CASSHLLAADTQYF.

This clone is a singleton in its sample. The V gene is TRBV5-6, the J gene TRBJ1-5, with 11 bases aligning to TRBD1. This CDR3 contains 15 residues. V shed 4 bases, J shed 4 bases, and the junction held 4 bases outside the gene matches. CDR1 and CDR2 (germline): SGHDT, YYEEEE. The CDR3 region is CASSIRDRGNQPQHF. DNA of the CDR3: TGTGCCAGCAGCATTCGGGACAGGGGGAATCAGCCCCAGCATTTT. Combining the CDR3 with reference TRBV5-6 and TRBJ1-5 gives the whole variable domain DAGVTQSPTHLIKTRGQQVTLRCSPKSGHDTVSWYQQALGQGPQFIFQYYEEEERQRGNFPDRFSGHQFPNYSSELNVNALLLGDSALYLCASSIRDRGNQPQHFGDGTRLSIL.

The J gene is TRBJ2-3, the V gene TRBV6-1, with 9 bases matching TRBD2. This CDR3 contains 14 residues. V was pared by 5 bases and J by 4 bases, with 4 bases of the junction left unmatched. Germline V lookup: CDR1 MNHNS, CDR2 SASEGT. For the CDR3, the DNA is TGTGCCAGCAGTAGCGGGGGGACGGCAGATACGCAGTATTTT. The encoded protein is CASSSGGTADTQYF.

The CDR3 DNA is TGTGCCATCAGTGAGGAGGGCAGGGGGAATCAGCCCCAGCATTTT. Encoded protein: CAISEEGRGNQPQHF. The J gene is TRBJ1-5, the V gene TRBV10-3; 7 positions match TRBD1. CDR1 ENHRY and CDR2 SYGVKD come from the germline V gene. J gave up 4 bases and V 2 bases, and 5 bases lay outside the gene matches. The CDR3 totals 15 residues.

The chain couples TRBV5-6 to TRBJ2-1; TRBD2 might be the D (5 bases). Germline V gene sequence: CDR1 SGHDT, CDR2 YYEEEE. Trimming shortened V by 2 bases and J by 5 bases, and 8 bases separated the two germline ends. This CDR3 region has 13 residues. In DNA form, the CDR3 reads TGTGCCAGCAGCTTCCCCGGGGACAATGAGCAGTTCTTC. It specifies CASSFPGDNEQFF.